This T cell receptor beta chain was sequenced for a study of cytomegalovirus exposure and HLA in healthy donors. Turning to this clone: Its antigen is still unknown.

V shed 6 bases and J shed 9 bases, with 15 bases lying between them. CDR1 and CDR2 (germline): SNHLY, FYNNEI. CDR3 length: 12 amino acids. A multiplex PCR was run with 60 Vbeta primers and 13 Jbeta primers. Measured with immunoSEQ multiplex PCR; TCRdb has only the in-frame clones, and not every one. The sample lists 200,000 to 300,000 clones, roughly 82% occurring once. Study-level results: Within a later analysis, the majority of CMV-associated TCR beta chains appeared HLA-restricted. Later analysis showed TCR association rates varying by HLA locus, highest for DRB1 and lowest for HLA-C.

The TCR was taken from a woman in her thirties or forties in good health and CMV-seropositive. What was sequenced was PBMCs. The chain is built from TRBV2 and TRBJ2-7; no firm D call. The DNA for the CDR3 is TGTGCCAGCAGGGCACCTACTAAATTGCAGTACTTC. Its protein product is CASRAPTKLQYF.